The entry below gives a single T cell receptor (beta chain) sequence along with its context. V gave up 4 bases and J gave up 2 bases; unmatched junction bases: 15. CDR1 is SGHRS, CDR2 YFSETQ, per germline. The CDR3 consists of 18 residues. The entry originates in a study of blood T cell repertoires in COVID-19. Clones were sequenced by immunoSEQ multiplex PCR, and TCRdb holds only the in-frame ones, with some missing. This table holds about 200,000 clones, 65% to 90% found once. The specimen was peripheral blood. The TCR was taken from a human donor in a cohort sampled during active COVID-19. The chain is built from TRBV5-1 and TRBJ2-7; TRBD2 matches 10 bases. CDR3 region: CASSPSPYTSGVTYEQYF. CDR3 DNA sequence: TGCGCCAGCAGCCCTAGCCCTTATACTAGCGGGGTTACCTACGAGCAGTACTTC.